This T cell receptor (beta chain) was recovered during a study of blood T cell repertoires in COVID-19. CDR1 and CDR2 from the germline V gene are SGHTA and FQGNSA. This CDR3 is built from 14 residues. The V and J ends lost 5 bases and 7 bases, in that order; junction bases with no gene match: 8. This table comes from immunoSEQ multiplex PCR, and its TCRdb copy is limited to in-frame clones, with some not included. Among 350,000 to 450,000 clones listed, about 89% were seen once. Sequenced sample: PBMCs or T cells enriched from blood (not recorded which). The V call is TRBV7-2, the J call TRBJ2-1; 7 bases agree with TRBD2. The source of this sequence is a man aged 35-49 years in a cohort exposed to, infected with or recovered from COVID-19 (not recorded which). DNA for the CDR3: TGTGCCAGCAGCCCCCGGGGTAGCGGGAATGAGCAGTTCTTC. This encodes CASSPRGSGNEQFF.